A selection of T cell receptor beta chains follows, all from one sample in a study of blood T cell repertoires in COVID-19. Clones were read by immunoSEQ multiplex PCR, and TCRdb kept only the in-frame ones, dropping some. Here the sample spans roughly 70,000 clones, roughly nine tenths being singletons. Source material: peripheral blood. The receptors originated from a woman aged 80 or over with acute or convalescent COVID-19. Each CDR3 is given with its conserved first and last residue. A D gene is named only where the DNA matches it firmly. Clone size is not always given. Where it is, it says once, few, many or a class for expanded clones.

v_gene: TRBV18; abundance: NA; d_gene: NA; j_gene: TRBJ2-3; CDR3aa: CASITRRGPDTQYF; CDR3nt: TGTGCCAGCATCACCAGGAGAGGGCCAGATACGCAGTATTTT
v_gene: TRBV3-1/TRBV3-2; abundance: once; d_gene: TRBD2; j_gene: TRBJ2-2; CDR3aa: CASSSRLAGNTGELFF; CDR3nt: TGTGCCAGCAGCTCCCGACTAGCGGGGAACACCGGGGAGCTGTTTTTT
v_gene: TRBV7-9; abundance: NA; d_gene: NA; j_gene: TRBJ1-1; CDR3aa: CASRTGFDTEAFF; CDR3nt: TGTGCCAGCAGAACAGGGTTTGACACTGAAGCTTTCTTT
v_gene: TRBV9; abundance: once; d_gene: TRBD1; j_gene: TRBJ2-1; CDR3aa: CASSVGQGSYNEQFF; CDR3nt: TGTGCCAGCAGCGTAGGACAGGGTTCCTACAATGAGCAGTTCTTC
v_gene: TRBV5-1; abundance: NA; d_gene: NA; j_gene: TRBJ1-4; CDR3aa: CASSSGLYNEKLFF; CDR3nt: TGCGCCAGCAGCTCAGGCCTGTATAATGAAAAACTGTTTTTT
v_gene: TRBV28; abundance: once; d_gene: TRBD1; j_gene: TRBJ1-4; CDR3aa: CASSLRGQRLTNEKLFF; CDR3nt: TGTGCCAGCAGTTTACGGGGACAGCGCCTTACCAATGAAAAACTGTTTTTT
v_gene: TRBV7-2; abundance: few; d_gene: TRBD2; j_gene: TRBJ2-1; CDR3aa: CASSYAPSGGANEQFF; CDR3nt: TGTGCCAGCAGCTACGCCCCTAGCGGGGGGGCCAATGAGCAGTTCTTC
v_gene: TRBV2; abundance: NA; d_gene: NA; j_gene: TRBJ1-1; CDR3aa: CAVRVNTEAFF; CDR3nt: TGTGCCGTACGAGTAAACACTGAAGCTTTCTTT
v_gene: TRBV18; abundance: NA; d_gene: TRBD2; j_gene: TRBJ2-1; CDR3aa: CASSPPGGLARYEQFF; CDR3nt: TGTGCCAGCTCACCACCAGGGGGACTAGCAAGGTATGAGCAGTTCTTC
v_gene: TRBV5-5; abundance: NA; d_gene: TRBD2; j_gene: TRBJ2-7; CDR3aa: CASSLWGGISPSEQYF; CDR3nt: TGTGCCAGCAGCTTGTGGGGGGGTATATCCCCTTCCGAGCAGTACTTC
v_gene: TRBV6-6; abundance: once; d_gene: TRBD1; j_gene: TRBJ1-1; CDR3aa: CASSYRDRDFDEAFF; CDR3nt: TGTGCCAGCAGTTACCGGGACAGGGATTTTGATGAAGCTTTCTTT
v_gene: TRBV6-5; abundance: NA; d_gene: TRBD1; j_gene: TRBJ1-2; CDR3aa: CASSLASGQPYGYTF; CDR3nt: TGTGCCAGCAGCTTAGCCTCGGGACAGCCATATGGCTACACCTTC
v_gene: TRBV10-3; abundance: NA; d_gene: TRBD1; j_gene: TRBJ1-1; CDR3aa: CAITGQPNTEAFF; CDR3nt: TGTGCCATCACGGGACAGCCGAACACTGAAGCTTTCTTT
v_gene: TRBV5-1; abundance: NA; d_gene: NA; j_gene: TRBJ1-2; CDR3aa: CASRSDTAYYGYTF; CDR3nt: TGCGCCAGCAGATCGGACACGGCTTACTATGGCTACACCTTC
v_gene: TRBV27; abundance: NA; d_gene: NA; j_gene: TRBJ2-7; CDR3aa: CASSWTADYEQYF; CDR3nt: TGTGCCAGCAGTTGGACAGCGGACTACGAGCAGTACTTC
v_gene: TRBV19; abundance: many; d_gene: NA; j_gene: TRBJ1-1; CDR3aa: CASSGQMNTEAFF; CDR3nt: TGTGCCAGTAGCGGACAGATGAACACTGAAGCTTTCTTT
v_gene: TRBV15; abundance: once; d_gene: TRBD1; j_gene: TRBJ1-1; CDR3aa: CATRNRGSEAFF; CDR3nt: TGTGCCACCAGAAACAGGGGATCCGAAGCTTTCTTT
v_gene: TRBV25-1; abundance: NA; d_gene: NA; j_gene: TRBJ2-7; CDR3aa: CASRGPGVRYEQYF; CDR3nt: TGTGCCAGCAGGGGGCCAGGGGTCAGGTACGAGCAGTACTTC
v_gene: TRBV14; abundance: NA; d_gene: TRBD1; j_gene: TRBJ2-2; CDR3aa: CASSNRGTGELFF; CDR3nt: TGTGCCAGCAGCAACAGGGGAACCGGGGAGCTGTTTTTT
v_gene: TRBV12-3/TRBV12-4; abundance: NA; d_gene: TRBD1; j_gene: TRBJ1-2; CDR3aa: CASAPGQGFGYTF; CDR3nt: TGTGCCAGCGCGCCGGGACAGGGTTTTGGCTACACCTTC
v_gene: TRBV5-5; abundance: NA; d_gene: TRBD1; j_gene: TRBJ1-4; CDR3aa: CASSLRQGAGEKLFF; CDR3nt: TGTGCCAGCAGCCTCCGACAGGGGGCGGGTGAAAAACTGTTTTTT
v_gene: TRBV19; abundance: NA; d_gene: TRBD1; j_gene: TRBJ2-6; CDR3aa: CATRPGQSLRVLTF; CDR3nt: TGTGCCACCCGCCCGGGACAGTCACTCCGCGTCCTGACTTTC
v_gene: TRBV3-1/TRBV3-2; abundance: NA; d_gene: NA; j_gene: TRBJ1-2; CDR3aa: CASSQEEYGYTF; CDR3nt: TGTGCCAGCAGCCAAGAAGAGTATGGCTACACCTTC
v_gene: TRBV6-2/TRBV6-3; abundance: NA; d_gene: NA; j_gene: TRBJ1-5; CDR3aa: CASSRSDYGGADQPQHF; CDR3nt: TGTGCCAGCAGTAGGTCGGACTATGGGGGGGCGGATCAGCCCCAGCATTTT
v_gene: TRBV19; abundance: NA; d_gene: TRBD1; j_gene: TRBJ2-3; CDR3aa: CASGTGGEDTQYF; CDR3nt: TGTGCCAGCGGGACAGGGGGCGAAGATACGCAGTATTTT
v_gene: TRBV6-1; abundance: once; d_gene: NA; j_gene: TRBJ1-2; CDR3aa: CASSEAWTVGYTF; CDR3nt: TGTGCCAGCAGTGAAGCCTGGACAGTCGGCTACACCTTC
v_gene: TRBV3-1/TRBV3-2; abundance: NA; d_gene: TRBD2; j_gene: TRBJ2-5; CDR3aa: CASSQDQDFAGGSETQYF; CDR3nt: TGTGCCAGCAGCCAAGATCAGGACTTCGCGGGAGGGAGTGAGACCCAGTACTTC
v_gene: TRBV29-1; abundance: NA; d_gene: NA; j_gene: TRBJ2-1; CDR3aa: CSGSRGGLDEQFF; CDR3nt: TGCAGCGGAAGCCGTGGCGGGCTCGATGAGCAGTTCTTC
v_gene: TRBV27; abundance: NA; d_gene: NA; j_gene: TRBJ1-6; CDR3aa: CASSFWGGSSPLHF; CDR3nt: TGTGCCAGCAGTTTTTGGGGGGGAAGTTCACCCCTCCACTTT
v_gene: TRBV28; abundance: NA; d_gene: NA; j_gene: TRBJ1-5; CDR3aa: CASSSIGGGNQPQHF; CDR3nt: TGTGCCAGCAGTTCCATAGGGGGGGGCAATCAGCCCCAGCATTTT
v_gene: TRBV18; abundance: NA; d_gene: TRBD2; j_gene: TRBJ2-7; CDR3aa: CASSPFARTSGPPAEQYF; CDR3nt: TGTGCCAGCTCACCATTCGCCCGGACTAGCGGCCCACCAGCCGAGCAGTACTTC
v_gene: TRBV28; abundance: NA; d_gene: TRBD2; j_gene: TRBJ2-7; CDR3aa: CASSLLGLAGGFRREQYF; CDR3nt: TGTGCCAGCAGTTTACTCGGACTAGCGGGGGGGTTTAGAAGGGAGCAGTACTTC
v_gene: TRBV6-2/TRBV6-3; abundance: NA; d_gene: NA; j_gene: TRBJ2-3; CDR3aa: CASSPTTGLLTDTQYF; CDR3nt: TGTGCCAGCAGCCCTACCACAGGGCTTCTAACAGATACGCAGTATTTT
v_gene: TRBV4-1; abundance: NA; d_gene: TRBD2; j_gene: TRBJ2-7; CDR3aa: CASSALSGGANEQYF; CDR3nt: TGCGCCAGCAGCGCCCTTAGCGGGGGGGCGAACGAGCAGTACTTC
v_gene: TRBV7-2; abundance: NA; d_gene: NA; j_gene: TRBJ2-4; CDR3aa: CASSFQPYPGDIQYF; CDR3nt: TGTGCCAGCAGCTTCCAACCCTACCCGGGGGACATTCAGTACTTC
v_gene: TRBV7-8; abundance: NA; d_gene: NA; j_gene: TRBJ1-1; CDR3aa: CASSLVNGLMNTEAFF; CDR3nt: TGTGCCAGCAGCTTAGTTAACGGACTTATGAACACTGAAGCTTTCTTT
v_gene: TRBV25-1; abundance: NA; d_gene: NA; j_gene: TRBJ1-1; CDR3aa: CASSGGWGGSAFF; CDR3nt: TGTGCCAGCAGTGGGGGTTGGGGCGGCTCAGCTTTCTTT
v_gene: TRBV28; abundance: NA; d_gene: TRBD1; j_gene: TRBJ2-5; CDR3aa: CASSTRTGGETQYF; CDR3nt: TGTGCCAGCAGTACGCGAACAGGGGGAGAGACCCAGTACTTC
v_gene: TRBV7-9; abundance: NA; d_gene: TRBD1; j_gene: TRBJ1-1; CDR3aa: CASSLVGGVNEAFF; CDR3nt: TGTGCCAGCAGCTTAGTAGGGGGCGTGAATGAAGCTTTCTTT
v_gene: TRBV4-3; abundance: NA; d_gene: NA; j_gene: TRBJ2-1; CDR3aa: CASSQNNINEQFF; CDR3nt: TGCGCCAGCAGCCAAAATAATATCAATGAGCAGTTCTTC
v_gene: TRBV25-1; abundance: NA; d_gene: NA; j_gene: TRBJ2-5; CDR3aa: CATSLGGGGETQYF; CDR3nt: TGTGCCACCAGTCTTGGGGGAGGAGGAGAGACCCAGTACTTC
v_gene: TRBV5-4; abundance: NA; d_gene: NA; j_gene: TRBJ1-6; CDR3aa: CASSPSGGRSPLHF; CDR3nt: TGTGCCAGCAGCCCGTCGGGGGGAAGGTCACCCCTCCACTTT
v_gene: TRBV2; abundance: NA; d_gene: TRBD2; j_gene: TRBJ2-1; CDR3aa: CASSAPGLAGGSEQFF; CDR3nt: TGTGCCAGCAGTGCCCCGGGGCTAGCGGGGGGGAGTGAGCAGTTCTTC
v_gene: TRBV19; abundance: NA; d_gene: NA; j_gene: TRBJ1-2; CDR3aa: CASTPLVEGRGYTF; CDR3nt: TGTGCCAGTACCCCCCTAGTGGAGGGGCGCGGCTACACCTTC
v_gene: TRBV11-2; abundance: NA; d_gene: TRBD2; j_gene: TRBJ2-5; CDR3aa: CASSPSGGARETQYF; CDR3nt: TGTGCCAGCAGCCCCAGCGGGGGGGCGCGAGAGACCCAGTACTTC
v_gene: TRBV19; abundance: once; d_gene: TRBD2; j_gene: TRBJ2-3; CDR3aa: CASSKQGGDTQYF; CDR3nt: TGTGCCAGTAGTAAGCAGGGAGGGGATACGCAGTATTTT
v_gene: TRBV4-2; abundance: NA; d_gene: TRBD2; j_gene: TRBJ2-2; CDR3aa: CASSPVGTSGGFHTGELFF; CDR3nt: TGTGCCAGCAGCCCTGTCGGGACTAGCGGGGGGTTCCACACCGGGGAGCTGTTTTTT
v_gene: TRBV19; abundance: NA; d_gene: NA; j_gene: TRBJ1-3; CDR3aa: CASSTDGGRGNTIYF; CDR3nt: TGTGCCAGTAGTACTGACGGGGGGCGCGGAAACACCATATATTTT
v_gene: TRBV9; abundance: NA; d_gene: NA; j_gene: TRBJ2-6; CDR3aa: CASSVVGALSGANVLTF; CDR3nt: TGTGCCAGCAGCGTAGTTGGGGCACTCTCTGGGGCCAACGTCCTGACTTTC
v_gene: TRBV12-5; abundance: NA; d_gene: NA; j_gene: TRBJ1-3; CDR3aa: CASGLVLLARIRGNTIYF; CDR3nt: TGTGCTAGTGGTTTGGTACTCTTAGCGCGAATCCGTGGAAACACCATATATTTT
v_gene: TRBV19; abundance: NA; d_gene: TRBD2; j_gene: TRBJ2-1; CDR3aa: CASTPRGNYNEQFF; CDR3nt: TGTGCCAGTACCCCGCGGGGGAACTACAATGAGCAGTTCTTC
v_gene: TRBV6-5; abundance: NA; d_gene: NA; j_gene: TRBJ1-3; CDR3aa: CASDPAGGPSGTIYF; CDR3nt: TGTGCCAGCGATCCCGCCGGGGGTCCCTCAGGCACCATATATTTT
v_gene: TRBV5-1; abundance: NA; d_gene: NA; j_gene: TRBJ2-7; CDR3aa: CASSLGTSFSYEQYF; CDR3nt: TGCGCCAGCAGCCTAGGGACTTCCTTCTCCTACGAGCAGTACTTC